This entry features one T cell receptor beta chain sequence. The entry originates in a study of STAT5B mutations in CD4+ large granular lymphocyte leukemia. TCRdb keeps only in-frame clones here, not all; method: immunoSEQ multiplex PCR. In the table there are 30,000 to 40,000 clones, 69% of which are singletons. Germline CDR1 and CDR2: MNHEY and SMNVEV (reference sequence). The CDR3 length is 13 residues. Trimming cost V 5 bases and J 7 bases, with 15 bases left between them. Specimen: CD4+ T cells from blood buffy coats. This clonotype originated in a human donor in good health. The rearrangement uses TRBV27 and TRBJ2-7; D remains ambiguous. The CDR3 DNA reads TGTGCCAGCAGTCCCAGACTCCTCGGGGAGCAGTACTTC. It specifies CASSPRLLGEQYF.